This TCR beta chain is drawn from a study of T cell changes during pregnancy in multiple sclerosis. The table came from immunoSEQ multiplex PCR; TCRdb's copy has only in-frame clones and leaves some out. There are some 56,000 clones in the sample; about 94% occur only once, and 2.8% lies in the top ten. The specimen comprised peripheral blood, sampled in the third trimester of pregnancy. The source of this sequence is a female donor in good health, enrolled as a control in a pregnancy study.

CDR3 sequence: CATSTTEGTGLTDTQYF. Written as DNA, the CDR3 is TGTGCCACCAGCACAACGGAGGGGACAGGGCTCACAGATACGCAGTATTTT. This sequence joins TRBV15 and TRBJ2-3, with TRBD1 matching over 9 bases. CDR1 is LNHNV, CDR2 YYDKDF, per germline (reference sequence). V lost 4 bases, J lost 2 bases, and 10 bases stayed unmatched. The CDR3 runs 17 residues.